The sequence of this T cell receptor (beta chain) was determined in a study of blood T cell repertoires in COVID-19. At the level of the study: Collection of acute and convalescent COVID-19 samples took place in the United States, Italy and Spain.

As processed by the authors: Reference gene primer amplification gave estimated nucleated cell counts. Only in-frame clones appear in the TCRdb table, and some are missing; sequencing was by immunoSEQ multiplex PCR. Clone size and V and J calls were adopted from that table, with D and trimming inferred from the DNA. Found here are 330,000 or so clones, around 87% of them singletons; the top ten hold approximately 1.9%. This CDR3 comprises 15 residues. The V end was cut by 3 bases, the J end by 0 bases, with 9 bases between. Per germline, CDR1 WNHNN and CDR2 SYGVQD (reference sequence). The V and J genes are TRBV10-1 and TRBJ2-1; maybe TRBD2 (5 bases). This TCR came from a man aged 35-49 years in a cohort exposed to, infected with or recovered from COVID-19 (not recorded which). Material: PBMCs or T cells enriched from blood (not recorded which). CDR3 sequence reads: CASSDPGSSYNEQFF. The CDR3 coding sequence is TGCGCCAGCAGTGACCCTGGGAGCTCCTACAATGAGCAGTTCTTC.